This T cell receptor (beta chain) was documented in a study of T-cell reconstitution after alpha-beta-depleted transplantation in children. The V gene lost 1 base and the J gene lost 4 bases, with 18 bases spanning the gap. Germline V gene lookup returns CDR1 DFQATT and CDR2 SNEGSKA (reference sequence). The CDR3 runs to 16 residues. This clonotype occurred many times. The TCRbeta library incorporated unique molecular identifiers. TCRdb called the PCR reads again in MiXCR, with one record for every CDR3 protein. This table holds roughly 500,000 distinct CDR3 sequences, over 9.5% found once. The V call is TRBV20-1, the J call TRBJ2-3; D may be TRBD2 (6 bases). The origin of this receptor is a child aged 2-9 years with inherited bone marrow failure, due to receive a stem cell transplant. The specimen was PBMCs, collected before TCRalphabeta/CD19-depleted stem cell transplant. CDR3 in amino acids: CSARGGALGSADTQYF. For the CDR3, the DNA is TGCAGTGCTAGAGGCGGGGCGCTTGGAAGCGCAGATACGCAGTATTTT.